This record looks at one T cell receptor (beta chain) sequence and its context. Its antigen is not yet known. Per-base quality was not reported, and no clone a single base away is much larger than it. This record comes from a study of cytomegalovirus exposure and HLA in healthy donors (dated 2017 in TCRdb). At the level of the whole study: According to a later analysis, the approximately 130 validation repertoires were produced on the same platform as the 700 or so repertoires of the first cohort. The aim of the study was to test whether cataloging public T cell receptors could identify signatures of past pathogen exposure. Besides the first cohort of roughly 640 subjects, a separate validation cohort made up of about 120 different subjects was used. High-throughput TCR immunosequencing, statistical association of individual TCRs with disease status, and machine learning were combined to predict cytomegalovirus infection status.

Libraries were prepared through the immunoSEQ multiplex PCR assay. The original pipeline was this. A statistical classification framework was developed to diagnose cytomegalovirus status using the catalog of TCR beta chain sequences. The table comes from immuneACCESS by way of TCRdb, which keeps in-frame sequences with V and J called. Part of the clones is missing from these tables; in studies checked, under half for an unresolved V gene and the rest for unknown reasons. V, J and clone size are those of that table, while D and trimming were read from the DNA. This sample comprises tens of thousands of clones, around 90% of them detected only once. The top ten clonotypes cover 2% to 2.5% of the sample. The donors were included in the validation cohort of some 110 subjects, a group kept apart from the roughly 700-subject first cohort. According to the germline V gene, CDR1 reads SGDLS and CDR2 reads YYNGEE. Counted from cysteine to phenylalanine, this CDR3 has 13 amino acids. Only CDR3 DNA remains: 39 bases, in frame from the first base. Ends trimmed: V by 3 bases, J by 7 bases; bases unmatched to a gene: 2.

What the authors observed across the whole study: A later analysis lacked HLA typing for the validation cohort, so it scored co-occurrence in that cohort across all 110 or so repertoires. Most TCR sequences were seen in very few donors, while some public TCRs were found in many individuals. In a later analysis, TCRs clustered in the first cohort were found to also tend to co-occur in the roughly 120 validation repertoires, with approximately 94% of cluster scores above 0. The authors suggested that the approach could potentially be generalized to other disease states and immunological phenotypes. In both the original and validation cohorts, the classifier was reported to diagnose cytomegalovirus status with high specificity and sensitivity. In the study, approximately 150 TCR beta chains were listed as associated with cytomegalovirus. Three of the identified cytomegalovirus-associated TCR beta chains were confirmed in vitro to be specific for cytomegalovirus antigens.

The rearrangement combines TRBV9 with TRBJ1-5, and TRBD1 aligns with 9 junction nucleotides. The sequence was collected from a man aged 25-45 years in good health and CMV-seronegative. Material for sequencing was PBMCs. This receptor carries the CDR3 CASSGTGEQPQHF. The nucleotides read TGTGCCAGCAGCGGGACAGGGGAACAGCCCCAGCATTTT.